This T cell receptor (beta chain) was documented in a study of blood T cell repertoires in COVID-19. At the level of the study: Specimens from acute and convalescent COVID-19 originated in the United States, Italy and Spain. PBMCs, B-cell-depleted T cells, or T cells were the source of the cDNA or gDNA that made up the material.

The CDR3 is made up of 17 amino acids. V gave up 1 base and J gave up 0 bases, with 16 bases separating them. The germline CDR1 and CDR2 sequences are SGHTA and FQGNSA. Original processing methods: How many nucleated cells were present was estimated from reference gene primer amplification. Sequencing was performed with immunoSEQ multiplex PCR; in TCRdb, only in-frame clones are kept and a portion is missing. Clone size and V and J calls were adopted from that table, with D and trimming inferred from the DNA. The data hold about 250,000 clones, with roughly 88% observed a single time. The clonotype comes from a man in his forties or fifties with acute or convalescent COVID-19. V usage is TRBV7-2 and J usage is TRBJ2-7, with D perhaps TRBD2 (6 bases). Material: peripheral blood. The CDR3 DNA reads TGTGCCAGCAGCTTAGAGCCGGGAGAAGCCCACTCCTACGAGCAGTACTTC. Protein sequence: CASSLEPGEAHSYEQYF. The variable domain in full, with the rest retrieved from reference TRBV7-2 and TRBJ2-7, is GAGVSQSPSNKVTEKGKDVELRCDPISGHTALYWYRQSLGQGLEFLIYFQGNSAPDKSGLPSDRFSAERTGGSVSTLTIQRTQQEDSAVYLCASSLEPGEAHSYEQYFGPGTRLTVT.